This TCR beta chain was recorded in a study of cytomegalovirus exposure and HLA in healthy donors. Study as a whole: From HLA-typed donors, an early data release held about 85 million unique TCRs.

About this clone: As yet, its antigen is unknown.

Vbeta (60) and Jbeta (13) primers were used in the PCR. In the original processing: Around 11 million of about 80 million unique TCR beta chains were shared, per a later count. Clones were sequenced by immunoSEQ multiplex PCR, and TCRdb holds only the in-frame ones, with some missing. That table is the source of V, J and clone size, and D and trimming were worked out from the DNA. This sample contains over 100,000 clones. Findings and caveats of the study: The study reported that TCR beta sequences accurately predicted HLA-A and HLA-B alleles in most subjects. V- and J-gene trimming in TCR beta was tied to a missense DCLRE1C variant by an analysis performed later.

The sample taken for sequencing was PBMCs. This TCR was sampled from a woman aged 35 to 49 in good health and CMV-seropositive.

The CDR3 protein is CASSELEGTTEAFF. In nucleotides, the CDR3 is TGTGCCAGCAGTGAACTAGAGGGTACCACTGAAGCTTTCTTT. The rearrangement uses TRBV6-1 and TRBJ1-1; D not certain. V lost 2 bases to trimming and J lost 4 bases, with 11 bases between them. The V gene's germline CDR1 is MNHNS and CDR2 SASEGT. This CDR3 comprises 14 residues.